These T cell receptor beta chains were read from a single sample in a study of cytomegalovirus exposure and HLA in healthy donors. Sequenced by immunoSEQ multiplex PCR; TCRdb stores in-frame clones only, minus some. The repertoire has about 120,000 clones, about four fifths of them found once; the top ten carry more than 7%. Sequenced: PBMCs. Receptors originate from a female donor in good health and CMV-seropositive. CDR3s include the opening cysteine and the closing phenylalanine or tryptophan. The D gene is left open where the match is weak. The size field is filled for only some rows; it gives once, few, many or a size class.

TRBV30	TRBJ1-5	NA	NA	CAWRNKQGSNQPQHF	TGTGCCTGGAGAAATAAACAGGGAAGTAATCAGCCCCAGCATTTT
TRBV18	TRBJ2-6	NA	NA	CASPTTWMEFSGANVLTF	TGTGCCAGCCCTACGACATGGATGGAATTTTCTGGGGCCAACGTCCTGACTTTC
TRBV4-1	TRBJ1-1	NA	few	CASSQGRANTEAFF	TGCGCCAGCAGCCAAGGCAGGGCAAACACTGAAGCTTTCTTT
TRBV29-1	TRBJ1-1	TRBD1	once	CSTGQGAGTEAFF	TGCAGCACCGGACAGGGGGCTGGGACTGAAGCTTTCTTT
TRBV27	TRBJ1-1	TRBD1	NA	CASSLTGMNTEAFF	TGTGCCAGCAGTTTGACAGGGATGAACACTGAAGCTTTCTTT
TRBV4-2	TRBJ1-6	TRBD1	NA	CASSQGSGGNSPLHF	TGTGCCAGCAGCCAAGGCTCAGGGGGAAATTCACCCCTCCACTTT
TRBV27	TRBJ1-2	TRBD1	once	CASSHGTGYSLEGYTF	TGTGCCAGCAGCCACGGGACAGGGTATTCCCTCGAGGGCTACACCTTC
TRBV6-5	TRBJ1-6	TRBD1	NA	CASRGVGQGGSPLHF	TGTGCCAGCAGGGGGGTCGGACAGGGTGGTTCACCCCTCCACTTT
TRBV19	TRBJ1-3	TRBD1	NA	CASSPGGPGNTIYF	TGTGCCAGTAGTCCAGGGGGTCCTGGAAACACCATATATTTT
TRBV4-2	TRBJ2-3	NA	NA	CASSQGGVRDTQYF	TGTGCCAGCAGCCAAGGGGGGGTTCGAGATACGCAGTATTTT
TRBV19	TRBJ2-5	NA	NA	CASSWGDRETQYF	TGTGCCAGTAGTTGGGGGGATCGGGAGACCCAGTACTTC
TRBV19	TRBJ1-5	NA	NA	CATQGGGTTLSNQPQHF	TGTGCCACCCAAGGGGGAGGGACCACCCTAAGCAATCAGCCCCAGCATTTT
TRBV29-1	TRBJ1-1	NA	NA	CSVEGEATEAFF	TGCAGCGTTGAAGGGGAGGCCACTGAAGCTTTCTTT
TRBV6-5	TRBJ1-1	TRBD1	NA	CASSLTGGGGNTEAFF	TGTGCCAGCAGTTTAACAGGGGGAGGAGGGAACACTGAAGCTTTCTTT
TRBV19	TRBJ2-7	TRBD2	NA	CASSISGGGIYEQYF	TGTGCCAGTAGTATATCCGGGGGGGGTATCTACGAGCAGTACTTC
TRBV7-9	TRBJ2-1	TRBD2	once	CASSSPLGGGSYNEQFF	TGTGCCAGCAGCTCCCCCCTTGGGGGGGGGTCCTATAATGAGCAGTTCTTC
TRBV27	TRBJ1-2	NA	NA	CASSLLSPSGAGYTF	TGTGCCAGCAGTTTATTGTCCCCATCCGGAGCTGGCTACACCTTC
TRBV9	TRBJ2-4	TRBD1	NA	CASSPGGVDIQYF	TGTGCCAGCAGCCCAGGGGGCGTGGACATTCAGTACTTC
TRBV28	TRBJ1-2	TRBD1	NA	CASSSQGVGNYGYTF	TGTGCCAGCAGTTCACAGGGGGTGGGCAACTATGGCTACACCTTC
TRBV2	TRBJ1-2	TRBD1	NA	CASSVLQGNYGYTF	TGTGCCAGCAGTGTATTACAGGGGAACTATGGCTACACCTTC
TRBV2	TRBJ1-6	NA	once	CASTEGTGNSPLHF	TGTGCCAGCACCGAAGGTACAGGGAACTCACCCCTCCACTTT
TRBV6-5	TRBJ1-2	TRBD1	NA	CASSYRTGFGYGYTF	TGTGCCAGCAGTTACCGGACAGGGTTCGGCTATGGCTACACCTTC
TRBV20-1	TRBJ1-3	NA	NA	CSEQVGNTIYF	TGCAGTGAACAAGTTGGAAACACCATATATTTT
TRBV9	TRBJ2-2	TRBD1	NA	CASSVLSQGVAGELFF	TGTGCCAGCAGCGTCCTTTCCCAGGGGGTGGCCGGGGAGCTGTTTTTT
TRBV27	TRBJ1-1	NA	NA	CASSTLRGGDLAFF	TGTGCCAGCAGTACATTAAGGGGAGGGGATCTGGCTTTCTTT
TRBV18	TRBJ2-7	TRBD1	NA	CASSSGTGVSYEQYF	TGTGCCAGCTCATCCGGGACAGGGGTTTCCTACGAGCAGTACTTC
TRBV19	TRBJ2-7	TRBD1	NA	CASSPGTGGPYEQYF	TGTGCCAGTAGCCCTGGGACAGGGGGGCCTTACGAGCAGTACTTC
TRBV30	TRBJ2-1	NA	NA	CAWLGGGRNEQFF	TGTGCCTGGTTAGGGGGGGGCCGCAATGAGCAGTTCTTC
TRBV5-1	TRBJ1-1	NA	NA	CASSPYLTGLNTEAFF	TGCGCCAGCAGCCCCTACTTGACAGGCCTGAACACTGAAGCTTTCTTT
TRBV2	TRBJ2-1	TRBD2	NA	CASSDERGGANEQFF	TGTGCCAGCAGTGATGAGCGGGGGGGCGCGAATGAGCAGTTCTTC
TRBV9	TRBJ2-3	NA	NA	CASSVQQGTTDTQYF	TGTGCCAGCAGCGTACAGCAGGGGACCACAGATACGCAGTATTTT
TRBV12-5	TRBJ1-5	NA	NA	CASGLTGNNQPQHF	TGTGCTAGTGGTTTGACAGGTAACAATCAGCCCCAGCATTTT
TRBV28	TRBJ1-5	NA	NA	CASSTTKRAQHF	TGTGCCAGCAGTACGACGAAGCGGGCCCAGCATTTT
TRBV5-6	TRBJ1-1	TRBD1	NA	CASSFTGASHTEAFF	TGTGCCAGCAGCTTTACAGGGGCCTCTCACACTGAAGCTTTCTTT
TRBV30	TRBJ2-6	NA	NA	CAWSDLSGANVLTF	TGTGCCTGGAGTGATTTATCTGGGGCCAACGTCCTGACTTTC
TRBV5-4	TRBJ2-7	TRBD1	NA	CASSHKGAGTYEQYF	TGTGCCAGCAGCCATAAGGGGGCAGGAACCTACGAGCAGTACTTC
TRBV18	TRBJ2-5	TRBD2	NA	CASSPLAGGLQETQYF	TGTGCCAGCTCGCCACTAGCGGGGGGCCTCCAAGAGACCCAGTACTTC
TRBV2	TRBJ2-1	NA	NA	CASMRIDSYNEQFF	TGTGCCAGCATGAGGATAGACTCCTACAATGAGCAGTTCTTC
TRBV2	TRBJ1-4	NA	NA	CASSLQGSEKLLF	TGTGCCAGCAGTTTACAGGGTTCTGAAAAACTGCTTTTT
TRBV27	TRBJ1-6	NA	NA	CASSPRQKNSPLHF	TGTGCCAGCAGTCCCCGACAGAAAAATTCACCCCTCCACTTT
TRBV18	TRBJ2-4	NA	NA	CASSPLGETAIQYF	TGTGCCAGCTCACCACTAGGGGAAACAGCCATTCAGTACTTC
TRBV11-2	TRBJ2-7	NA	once	CASSLGGSYEQYF	TGTGCCAGCAGCTTAGGAGGGAGCTACGAGCAGTACTTC